Included here is one T cell receptor beta chain sequence, with context. This specimen belongs to a study of cytomegalovirus exposure and HLA in healthy donors. PCR employed 60 Vbeta and 13 Jbeta primers. Sequencing used immunoSEQ multiplex PCR; TCRdb keeps in-frame clones, though not all of them. The sample has about 57,000 clones; approximately 80% are singletons. The germline CDR1 and CDR2 sequences are SGHTA and FQGNSA. This CDR3 is built from 15 residues. The V end lost 2 bases, the J end lost 0 bases, and 8 bases lay between the germline ends. The TCR sequence derives from a man aged 25 to 40 in good health and CMV-seronegative. Sequencing was performed on PBMCs. J is TRBJ2-1 and V is TRBV7-2; possibly TRBD2 for D (5 bases). The CDR3 DNA is TGTGCCAGCAGCTTAACGGAGGCCTCCTACAATGAGCAGTTCTTC. This gives the protein CASSLTEASYNEQFF.